This T cell receptor (beta chain) originates from a study of cytomegalovirus exposure and HLA in healthy donors. The overall study: A later analysis reported the 130 or so validation repertoires used the same platform as the roughly 670 first-cohort repertoires. Study-level results: Three CMV-associated chains proved CMV antigen-specific in vitro. First-cohort TCR clusters were later found to tend to co-occur in the 120 or so validation repertoires.

The germline V gene has CDR1 MNHNS and CDR2 SASEGT. The V and J ends lost 1 base and 4 bases respectively, with 5 bases between them. The CDR3 has 13 amino acids. Points on this clone: The antigen remains unidentified.

Here immunoSEQ multiplex PCR was the method, and the copy in TCRdb shows in-frame clones only, minus some. The profile shows more than 90,000 clones, about 88% of them singletons. The chain carries TRBV6-1 and TRBJ1-5; no reliable D call. This receptor was identified in a young man in good health and CMV-seropositive. Sample: PBMCs. CDR3 sequence (DNA): TGTGCCAGCAGTGAAGGAGGGAATCAGCCCCAGCATTTT. As protein: CASSEGGNQPQHF.